This T cell receptor (beta chain) came from a study of sequential checkpoint blockade in melanoma. The overall study: First-line arms were nivolumab then ipilimumab, or the reverse, randomized 1:1. Maintenance nivolumab came after either treatment sequence.

This table comes from immunoSEQ multiplex PCR, and its TCRdb copy is limited to in-frame clones, with some not included. Here the sample spans tens of thousands of clones, about three quarters being singletons. The sample's treatment: randomized to nivolumab then ipilimumab (arm A) or the reverse (arm B). Patients had received no earlier DNA-damaging chemotherapy. The CDR3 extends over 11 amino acids. V lost 5 bases and J lost 9, with 8 bases in between. The germline CDR1 and CDR2 sequences are SGHVS and FNYEAQ. The genes are TRBV7-6 and TRBJ2-1; D possibly corresponds to TRBD2 (5 bases). Sequencing used CD8+ T cells sorted from blood (inferred from file names), obtained from a patient given nivolumab and ipilimumab in sequence. The TCR sequence derives from a human donor with melanoma. CDR3 residues: CASSSGSEQFF. The DNA for the CDR3 is TGTGCCAGCAGCAGTGGGAGTGAGCAGTTCTTC.